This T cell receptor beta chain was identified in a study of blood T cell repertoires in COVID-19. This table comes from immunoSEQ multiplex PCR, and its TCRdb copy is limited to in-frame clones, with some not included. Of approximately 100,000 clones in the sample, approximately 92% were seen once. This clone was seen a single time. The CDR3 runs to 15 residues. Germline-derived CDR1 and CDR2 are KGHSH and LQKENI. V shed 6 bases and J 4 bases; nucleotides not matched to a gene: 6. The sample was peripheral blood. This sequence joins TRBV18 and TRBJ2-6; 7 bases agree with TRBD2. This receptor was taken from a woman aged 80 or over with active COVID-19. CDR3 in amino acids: CASSLGGSGANVLTF. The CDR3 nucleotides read TGTGCCAGCTCTCTGGGAGGGTCCGGGGCCAACGTCCTGACTTTC.